This record concerns one T cell receptor (beta chain) sequence. The data originate from a study of shared T cell receptors in the human thymus. Some clones are missing from TCRdb's copy, which holds only in-frame ones; the method was immunoSEQ multiplex PCR. The table shows 640,000 or so clones, with approximately 87% occurring only once. These data are also associated with another study on human thymus T cells. Per that study: Donors consisted of healthy Finnish infants (having corrective surgery for congenital heart defects). Thymic samples were excised during corrective heart operations. The authors found apparently biased V and J gene usage in thymic and blood repertoires. As related research reported, thymic repertoires overlapped highly among unrelated individuals.

The sequenced material came from thymocytes. The sequence derives from a boy under three years old with a congenital heart defect.

CDR3 protein: CASTLVGESTEAFF. CDR3 DNA: TGTGCCAGCACCCTGGTAGGGGAAAGTACTGAAGCTTTCTTT. This chain links TRBV28 with TRBJ1-1, with D possibly TRBD1 on 5 matching bases. CDR3 length: 14 residues. Trimming cost V 7 bases and J 5 bases, with 17 bases left between them. Germline CDR1 and CDR2: MDHEN and SYDVKM.